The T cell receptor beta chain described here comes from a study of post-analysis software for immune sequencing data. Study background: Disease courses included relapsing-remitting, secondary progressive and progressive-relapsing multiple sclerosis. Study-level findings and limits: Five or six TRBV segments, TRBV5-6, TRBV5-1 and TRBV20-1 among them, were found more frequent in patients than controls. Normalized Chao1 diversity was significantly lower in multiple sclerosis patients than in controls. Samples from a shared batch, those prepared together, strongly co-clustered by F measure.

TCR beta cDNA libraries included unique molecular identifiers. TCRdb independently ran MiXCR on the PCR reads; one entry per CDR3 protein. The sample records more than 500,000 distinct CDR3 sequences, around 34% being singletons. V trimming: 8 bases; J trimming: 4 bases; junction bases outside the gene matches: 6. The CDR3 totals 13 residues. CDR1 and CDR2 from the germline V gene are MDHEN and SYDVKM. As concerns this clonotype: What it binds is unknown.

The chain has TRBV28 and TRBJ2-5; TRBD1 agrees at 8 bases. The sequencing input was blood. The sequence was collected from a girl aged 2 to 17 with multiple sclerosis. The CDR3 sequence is CASRRQGPETQYF. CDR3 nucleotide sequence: TGTGCCAGCCGACGACAGGGGCCAGAGACCCAGTACTTC.